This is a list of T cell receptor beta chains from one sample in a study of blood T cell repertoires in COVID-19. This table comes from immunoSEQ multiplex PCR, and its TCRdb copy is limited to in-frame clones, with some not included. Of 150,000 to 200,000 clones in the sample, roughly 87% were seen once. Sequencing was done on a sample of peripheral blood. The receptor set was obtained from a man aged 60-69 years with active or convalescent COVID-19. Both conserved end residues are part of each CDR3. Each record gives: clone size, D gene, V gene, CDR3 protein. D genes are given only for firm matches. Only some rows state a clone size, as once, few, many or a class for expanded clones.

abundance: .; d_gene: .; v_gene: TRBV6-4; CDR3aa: CASSGGGNTQYF
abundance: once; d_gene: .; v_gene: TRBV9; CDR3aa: CASSLSPDQQDTQYF
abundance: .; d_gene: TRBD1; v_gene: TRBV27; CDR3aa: CASSRRQGSYGYTF
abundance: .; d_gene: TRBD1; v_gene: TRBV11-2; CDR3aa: CASSFRDRGPYGYTF
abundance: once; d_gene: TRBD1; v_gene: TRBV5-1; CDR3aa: CASSLDRGDTGELFF
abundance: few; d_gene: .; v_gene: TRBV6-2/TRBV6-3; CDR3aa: CASSYRQRPYGYTF
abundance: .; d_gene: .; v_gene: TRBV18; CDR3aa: CASSGLSYEQYF
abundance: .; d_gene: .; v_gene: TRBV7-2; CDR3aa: CASSNRVRETQYF
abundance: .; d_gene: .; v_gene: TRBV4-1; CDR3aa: CASSPRGVSGANVLTF
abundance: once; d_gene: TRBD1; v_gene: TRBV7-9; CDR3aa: CASSLGTGGSGNTIYF
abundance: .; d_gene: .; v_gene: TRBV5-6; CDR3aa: CASSRTASNSPLHF
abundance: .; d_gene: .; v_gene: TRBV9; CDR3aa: CASSLMEGATDTQYF
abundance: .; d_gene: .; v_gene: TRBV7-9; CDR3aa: CASSFGGVRNSPLHF
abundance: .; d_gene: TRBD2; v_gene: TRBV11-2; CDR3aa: CASSGWGASGGPAQYF
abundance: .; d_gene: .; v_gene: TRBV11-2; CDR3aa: CASSLDLTAFQFHTIYF
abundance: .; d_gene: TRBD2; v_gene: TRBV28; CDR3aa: CASSLGGNYNEQFF